This entry concerns a single TCR beta chain. Its antigen remains unknown. CDR3 length equals 13 residues. V lost 8 bases, J lost 10 bases, and 18 bases lay in between. Germline V CDR1 and CDR2: ENHRY, SYGVKD. This record belongs to a study of T cell repertoires in cytomegalovirus infection. MiXCR was run by TCRdb on the reads, yielding one entry per CDR3 protein. The data hold around 710,000 distinct CDR3 sequences, with 25% to 35% observed a single time. The J gene is TRBJ2-1, the V gene TRBV10-3; D perhaps matches TRBD2 (5 bases). The clonotype comes from a human donor in good health (CMV status not recorded). Some clones in this sample may be carry-over from other donors' samples. This material consisted of cultured CD8+ T cells from PBMCs, taken from culture after CMV antigen stimulation. The CDR3 here is CAISSGRQSEQFF. For the CDR3, the DNA is TGTGCCATCTCGAGCGGAAGGCAGAGCGAGCAGTTCTTC.